The 18 T cell receptor beta chains given below trace back to one sample, sequenced in a study of human T cells and chemical hapten exposure (dated by TCRdb to about 2021). According to the study, the label for this sample's time point signals: patch test 1, 2 weeks after DPC sensitization. Sample treatment or condition, as interpreted from the label and publication: therapeutic diphenylcyclopropenone sensitization with weekly scalp DPC. To prepare the library, RACE was applied. TCRdb records NextSeq 500 as the sequencer. TCRdb's own reprocessing of the public reads used fastp at Q25 and MiXCR and kept productive beta chains. Every CDR3 protein is listed once, alongside the most common genes and DNA of its rows. Across this sample there are 75,000 to 100,000 distinct CDR3 sequences, with 9.5% to 15% seen only once. Approximately 2.1% of the sample goes to the ten largest clones. This specimen consisted of whole blood, obtained in connection with sensitization to the hapten diphenylcyclopropenone (DPC). The receptors come from a woman aged 40 to 49 with alopecia areata. Some clones in this sample may be carry-over from other donors' samples.

This clonotype was observed at least ten times. The chain is built from TRBV12-3 or TRBV12-4 and TRBJ2-3; 8 bases match TRBD1. The V and J ends lost 5 bases and 2 bases, in that order; junction bases with no gene match: 6. CDR3 size: 15 residues. CDR3 sequence reads: CASSTDRENTDTQYF. In DNA form, the CDR3 reads TGTGCCAGCAGTACGGACAGGGAGAACACAGATACGCAGTATTTT.

This clonotype was seen only a few times. The genes are TRBV6-1 and TRBJ2-7, with a tentative D call TRBD2 (6 bases). The CDR3 contains 16 residues. Germline V CDR1 and CDR2: MNHNS, SASEGT. V was shortened by 6 bases and J by 3 bases, with 21 bases between the two germline ends. The CDR3 DNA sequence: TGTGCCAGCAGGGAATCTGACCGGGAGCCAAACTACGAGCAGTACTTC. Protein: CASRESDREPNYEQYF.

This clonotype came up many times. The chain recombines TRBV29-1 with TRBJ1-1, with TRBD1 as a possible D gene (6 bases). The V and J ends lost 5 bases and 3 bases respectively, with 16 bases between them. The CDR3 totals 14 residues. Germline CDR1 SQVTM, CDR2 ANQGSEA. The CDR3 protein is CSVKQGWGDTEAFF. The CDR3 DNA is TGCAGCGTTAAACAGGGCTGGGGCGACACTGAAGCTTTCTTT.

The chain employs TRBV7-9 and TRBJ1-4; a possible D gene is TRBD1 (5 bases). The CDR3 loop spans 14 amino acids. Trimming removed 5 bases at V and 8 bases at J, with 15 bases between. Germline CDR1 is SEHNR and CDR2 is FQNEAQ (reference sequence). In DNA, the CDR3 is TGTGCCAGCAGCCTGGGGCATGTTCAGGAAAAACTGTTTTTT. This sequence encodes CASSLGHVQEKLFF.

There are many counts of this clonotype. V is TRBV7-2 and J is TRBJ2-5, with TRBD1 matching over 10 bases. The CDR3 runs to 14 residues. The V and J ends lost 5 bases and 6 bases, in that order; junction bases with no gene match: 6. Germline V CDR1 and CDR2: SGHTA, FQGNSA. The CDR3 sequence: CASSTTGGAKTQYF. As DNA, the CDR3 is TGTGCCAGCAGCACGACAGGGGGCGCGAAGACCCAGTACTTC.

The chain couples TRBV28 to TRBJ1-3; TRBD1 might be the D (6 bases). This CDR3 is 15 amino acids long. Per the germline V gene, CDR1 is MDHEN and CDR2 is SYDVKM. V lost 2 bases and J lost 0, with 8 bases in between. CDR3 region: CASSLGDTSGNTIYF. DNA for the CDR3: TGTGCCAGCAGTTTAGGGGACACCTCTGGAAACACCATATATTTT. Full variable domain (remainder filled in from reference TRBV28 and TRBJ1-3): DVKVTQSSRYLVKRTGEKVFLECVQDMDHENMFWYRQDPGLGLRLIYFSYDVKMKEKGDIPEGYSVSREKKERFSLILESASTNQTSMYLCASSLGDTSGNTIYFGEGSWLTVV.

This clonotype was found a few times. The V and J genes are TRBV5-1 and TRBJ2-5; 12 bases match TRBD2. V gave up 0 bases and J gave up 1 base; unmatched junction bases: 4. The length of the CDR3 is 17 residues. Looked up from germline, CDR1 is SGHRS and CDR2 is YFSETQ. CDR3 coding DNA: TGCGCCAGCAGCTTGGATCTAGCGGGAGGGACCCAAGAGACCCAGTACTTC. Protein sequence: CASSLDLAGGTQETQYF. Full variable domain (remainder filled in from reference TRBV5-1 and TRBJ2-5): KAGVTQTPRYLIKTRGQQVTLSCSPISGHRSVSWYQQTPGQGLQFLFEYFSETQRNKGNFPGRFSGRQFSNSRSEMNVSTLELGDSALYLCASSLDLAGGTQETQYFGPGTRLLVL.

This clonotype was counted ten times or more. The chain links TRBV10-2 to TRBJ1-5, with D possibly being TRBD1 (5 bases). Trimming removed 0 bases from V and 0 bases from J, with 6 bases in between. CDR3 length equals 15 residues. CDR1 is WSHSY and CDR2 is SAAADI in the germline V gene. The CDR3 DNA is TGCGCCAGCAGTGAGTCGGGGCGTAGCAATCAGCCCCAGCATTTT. This gives the protein CASSESGRSNQPQHF.

This chain uses TRBV25-1 with TRBJ2-6; D remains unclear. CDR3 length equals 17 residues. Trimming removed 2 bases at V and 0 bases at J, with 11 bases between. Germline V gene data show CDR1 as MGHDK and CDR2 as SYGVNS. CDR3 DNA sequence: TGTGCCAGCAGTGAAGGATTCGGCCTCTCTGGGGCCAACGTCCTGACTTTC. Translating gives CASSEGFGLSGANVLTF.

The J gene is TRBJ2-1, the V gene TRBV29-1; D gene uncertain. CDR1 is SQVTM and CDR2 is ANQGSEA in the germline V gene. V was trimmed by 2 bases and J by 12 bases, leaving 20 bases between them. The CDR3 runs 14 residues. CDR3 coding DNA: TGCAGCGTTGAAACTGCAGGAGTGGTGTCAGGGCAGTTCTTC. Residues: CSVETAGVVSGQFF.

The chain employs TRBV7-2 and TRBJ2-7; TRBD2 is a possible D gene (6 bases). The V gene's germline CDR1 is SGHTA and CDR2 FQGNSA. The germline V and J ends were trimmed by 5 bases and 0 bases, with 17 bases remaining between them. The CDR3 length is 16 residues. The CDR3 protein is CASSTQRAGLSYEQYF. CDR3 DNA: TGTGCCAGCAGCACCCAAAGGGCGGGACTCTCCTACGAGCAGTACTTC.

This clonotype has a handful of counts. The chain is built from TRBV9 and TRBJ1-1, with no clear D. CDR1 is SGDLS and CDR2 is YYNGEE in the germline V gene. The CDR3 runs 13 residues. Between the trimmed V and J ends, which lost 0 bases and 0 bases, there was a span of 3 bases. The CDR3 here is CASSVALNTEAFF. Written as DNA, the CDR3 is TGTGCCAGCAGCGTAGCCCTGAACACTGAAGCTTTCTTT.

This clonotype was counted a few times. This rearrangement joins TRBV18 to TRBJ2-7; weak D call: TRBD1 (7 bases). Germline assignment: CDR1 KGHSH and CDR2 LQKENI. Trimming stripped 0 bases from V and 1 base from J, with 10 bases between. This CDR3 is 15 amino acids long. In DNA, the CDR3 is TGTGCCAGCTCACCACCGACAGGGACTTCCTACGAGCAGTACTTC. Protein sequence: CASSPPTGTSYEQYF.

In this sample, this clonotype turned up many times. The gene calls are TRBV7-9 and TRBJ2-4; possibly TRBD1 or TRBD2 for D (5 bases each). The CDR3 consists of 16 residues. CDR1 and CDR2 from the germline V gene are SEHNR and FQNEAQ (reference sequence). Between the trimmed V and J ends, which lost 3 bases and 6 bases, there was a span of 18 bases. CDR3 nucleotides: TGTGCCAGCAGCTTTTCTGACCGGGACCAGTCAAACATTCAGTACTTC. Translating gives CASSFSDRDQSNIQYF.

This chain uses TRBV27 with TRBJ2-3; D not certain. Trimming cost V 4 bases and J 3 bases, with 8 bases left between them. CDR3 length: 13 residues. Germline CDR1 MNHEY, CDR2 SMNVEV (reference sequence). As DNA, the CDR3 is TGTGCCAGCAGTTCCCGGCGTACAGATACGCAGTATTTT. Translating it yields CASSSRRTDTQYF.

In its sample, this clonotype was seen a few times. The genes are TRBV19 and TRBJ2-1; 7 bases agree with TRBD2. Germline V gives CDR1 LNHDA, CDR2 SQIVND (reference sequence). Trimming removed 5 bases from V and 1 base from J; junction bases left unmatched: 5. CDR3 length: 15 residues. This chain's CDR3 is CASSAGGRSYNEQFF. The CDR3 nucleotides read TGTGCCAGTAGTGCCGGCGGGAGATCCTACAATGAGCAGTTCTTC.

The rearrangement joins TRBV29-1 to TRBJ2-3; TRBD2 agrees at 7 bases. Germline CDR1 reads SQVTM; CDR2 reads ANQGSEA. CDR3 size: 11 residues. The V and J ends lost 4 bases and 10 bases, in that order; junction bases with no gene match: 5. This CDR3 reads CSVVGGRAQYF. The CDR3 DNA follows: TGCAGCGTTGTGGGCGGGAGAGCGCAGTATTTT.

The genes are TRBV24-1 and TRBJ1-1, with D unresolved. This CDR3 region has 13 residues. V was cut by 7 bases and J by 1 base, with 9 bases left in between. Germline V CDR1 and CDR2: KGHDR, SFDVKD. CDR3 protein: CATRGVRNTEAFF. CDR3 bases: TGTGCCACCAGAGGAGTTAGGAACACTGAAGCTTTCTTT.